This TCR beta chain comes out of a study of cytomegalovirus exposure and HLA in healthy donors. Study results and caveats: The TCR clusters that emerged in the first cohort tended, a later analysis found, to co-occur in the 120 or so validation repertoires.

Germline V CDR1 and CDR2: KGHSH, LQKENI. J lost 7 bases, V lost 4 bases, and 10 bases had no gene match. The CDR3 has 15 residues. Clones were read by immunoSEQ multiplex PCR, and TCRdb kept only the in-frame ones, dropping some. Altogether under 200,000 clones are present, roughly 89% being singletons, with the ten largest covering over 2.5%. To note about this clone: Its antigen is undetermined.

The TCR was taken from a woman between 18 and 30 years old in good health and CMV-seropositive. Specimen: PBMCs. The chain links TRBV18 to TRBJ1-2, with 9 positions matching TRBD1. The CDR3 sequence is CASSLWDRERSGYTF. The CDR3 coding sequence is TGTGCCAGCTCACTCTGGGACAGGGAGCGGAGTGGCTACACCTTC.